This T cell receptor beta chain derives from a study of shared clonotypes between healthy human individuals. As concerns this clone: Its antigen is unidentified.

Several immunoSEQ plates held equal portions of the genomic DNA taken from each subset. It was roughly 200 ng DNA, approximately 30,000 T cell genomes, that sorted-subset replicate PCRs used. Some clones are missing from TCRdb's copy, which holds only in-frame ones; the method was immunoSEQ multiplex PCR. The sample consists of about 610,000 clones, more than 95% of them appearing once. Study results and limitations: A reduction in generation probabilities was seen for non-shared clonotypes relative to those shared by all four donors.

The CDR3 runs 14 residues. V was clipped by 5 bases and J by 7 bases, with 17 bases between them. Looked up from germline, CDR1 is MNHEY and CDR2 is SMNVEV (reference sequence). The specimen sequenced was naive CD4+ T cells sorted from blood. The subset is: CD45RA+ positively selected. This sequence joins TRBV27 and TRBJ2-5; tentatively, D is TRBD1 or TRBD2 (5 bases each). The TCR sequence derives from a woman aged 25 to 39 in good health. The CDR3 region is CASSPSGPMGTQYF. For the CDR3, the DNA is TGTGCCAGCAGTCCCTCGGGACCCATGGGGACCCAGTACTTC.